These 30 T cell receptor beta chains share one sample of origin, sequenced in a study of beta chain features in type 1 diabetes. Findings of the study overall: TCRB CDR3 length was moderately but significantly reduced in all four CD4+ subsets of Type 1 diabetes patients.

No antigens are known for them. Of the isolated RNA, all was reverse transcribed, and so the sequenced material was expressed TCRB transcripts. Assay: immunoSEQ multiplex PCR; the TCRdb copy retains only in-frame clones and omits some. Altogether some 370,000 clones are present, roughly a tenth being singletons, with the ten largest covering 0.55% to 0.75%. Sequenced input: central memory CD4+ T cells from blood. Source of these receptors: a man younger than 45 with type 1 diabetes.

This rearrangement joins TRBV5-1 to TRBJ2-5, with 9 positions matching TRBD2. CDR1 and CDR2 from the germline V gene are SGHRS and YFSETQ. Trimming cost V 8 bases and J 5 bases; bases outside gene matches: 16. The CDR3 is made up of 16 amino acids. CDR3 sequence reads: CASLLRAGGGGETQYF. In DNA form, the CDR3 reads TGCGCCAGTCTCTTGCGAGCGGGAGGAGGTGGTGAGACCCAGTACTTC. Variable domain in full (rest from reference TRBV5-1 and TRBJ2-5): KAGVTQTPRYLIKTRGQQVTLSCSPISGHRSVSWYQQTPGQGLQFLFEYFSETQRNKGNFPGRFSGRQFSNSRSEMNVSTLELGDSALYLCASLLRAGGGGETQYFGPGTRLLVL.

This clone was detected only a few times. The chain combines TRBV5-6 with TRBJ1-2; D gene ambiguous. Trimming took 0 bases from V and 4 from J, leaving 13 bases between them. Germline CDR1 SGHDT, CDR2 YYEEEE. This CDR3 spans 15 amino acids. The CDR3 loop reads CASSLGEQLTYGYTF. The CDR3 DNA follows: TGTGCCAGCAGCTTGGGCGAGCAACTCACCTATGGCTACACCTTC. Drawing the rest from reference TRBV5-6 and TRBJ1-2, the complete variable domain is DAGVTQSPTHLIKTRGQQVTLRCSPKSGHDTVSWYQQALGQGPQFIFQYYEEEERQRGNFPDRFSGHQFPNYSSELNVNALLLGDSALYLCASSLGEQLTYGYTFGSGTRLTVV.

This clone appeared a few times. CDR3 coding DNA: TGTGCCAGCAGCAAAGAAGGCTCCTACAATGAGCAGTTCTTC. This codes for CASSKEGSYNEQFF. The chain carries TRBV11-3 and TRBJ2-1; D not resolved. There are 14 residues in the CDR3. V lost 5 bases, J lost 0 bases, and 8 bases lay in between. Germline-derived CDR1 and CDR2 are SGHNT and YENEEA.

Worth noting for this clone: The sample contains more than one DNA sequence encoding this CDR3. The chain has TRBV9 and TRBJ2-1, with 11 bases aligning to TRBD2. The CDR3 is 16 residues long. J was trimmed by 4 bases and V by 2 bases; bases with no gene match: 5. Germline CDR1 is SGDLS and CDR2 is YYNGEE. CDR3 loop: CASSVGTSGAYNEQFF. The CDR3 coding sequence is TGTGCCAGCAGCGTCGGGACTAGCGGAGCATACAATGAGCAGTTCTTC.

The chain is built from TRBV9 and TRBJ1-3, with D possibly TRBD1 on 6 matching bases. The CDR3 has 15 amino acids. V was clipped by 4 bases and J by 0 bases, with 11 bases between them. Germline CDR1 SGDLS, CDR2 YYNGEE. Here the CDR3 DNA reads TGTGCCAGCAGCCCACAGGGACTCTCTGGAAACACCATATATTTT. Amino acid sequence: CASSPQGLSGNTIYF.

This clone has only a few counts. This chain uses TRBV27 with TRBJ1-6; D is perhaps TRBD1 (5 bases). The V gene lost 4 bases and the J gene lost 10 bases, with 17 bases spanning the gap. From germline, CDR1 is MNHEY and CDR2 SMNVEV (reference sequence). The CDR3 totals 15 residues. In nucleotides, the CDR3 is TGTGCCAGCAGTTCACGCCTCGGGACCGCCTCACCCCTCCACTTT. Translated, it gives CASSSRLGTASPLHF.

The CDR3 is CASSPGTGSTDTQYF. In DNA form, the CDR3 reads TGTGCCAGCTCACCCGGGACAGGTAGCACAGATACGCAGTATTTT. This chain uses TRBV18 with TRBJ2-3; 8 nucleotides align to TRBD1. The V segment lost 3 bases and the J segment 0 bases; nucleotides outside the gene matches: 2. CDR3 length: 15 residues. CDR1 and CDR2 from the germline V gene are KGHSH and LQKENI.

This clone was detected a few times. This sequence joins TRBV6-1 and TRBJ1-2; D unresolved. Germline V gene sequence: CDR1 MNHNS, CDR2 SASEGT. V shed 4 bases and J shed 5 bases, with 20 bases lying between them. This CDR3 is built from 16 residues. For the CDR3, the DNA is TGTGCCAGCAGTGCCTCGGGTTTCCCTACTGATTATGGCTACACCTTC. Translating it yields CASSASGFPTDYGYTF.

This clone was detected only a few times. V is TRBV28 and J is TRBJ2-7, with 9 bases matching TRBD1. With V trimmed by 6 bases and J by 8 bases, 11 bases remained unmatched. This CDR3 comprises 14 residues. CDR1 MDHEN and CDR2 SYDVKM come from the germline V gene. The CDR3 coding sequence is TGTGCCAGCAGACCTCCGGACAGGGGTTGGAAGCAGTACTTC. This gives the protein CASRPPDRGWKQYF.

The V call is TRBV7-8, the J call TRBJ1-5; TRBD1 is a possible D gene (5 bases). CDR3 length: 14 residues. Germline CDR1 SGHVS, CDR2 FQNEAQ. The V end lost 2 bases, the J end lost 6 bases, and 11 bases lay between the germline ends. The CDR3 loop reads CASSLIEGSQPQHF. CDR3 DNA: TGTGCCAGCAGCTTAATAGAGGGGAGTCAGCCCCAGCATTTT.

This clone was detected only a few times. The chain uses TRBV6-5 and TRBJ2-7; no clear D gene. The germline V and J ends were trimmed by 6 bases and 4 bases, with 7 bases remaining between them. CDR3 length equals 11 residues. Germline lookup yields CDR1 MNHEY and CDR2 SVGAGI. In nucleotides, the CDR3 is TGTGCCAGCAGATCCTCATACGAGCAGTACTTC. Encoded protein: CASRSSYEQYF.

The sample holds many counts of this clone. The CDR3 protein is CAISPGQIQDTQYF. The CDR3 nucleotides read TGTGCCATTTCCCCCGGCCAGATCCAAGATACGCAGTATTTT. J is TRBJ2-3 and V is TRBV10-3; D unresolved. The CDR3 is 14 residues long. V lost 9 bases to trimming and J lost 5 bases, with 18 bases between them. CDR1 ENHRY and CDR2 SYGVKD come from the germline V gene.

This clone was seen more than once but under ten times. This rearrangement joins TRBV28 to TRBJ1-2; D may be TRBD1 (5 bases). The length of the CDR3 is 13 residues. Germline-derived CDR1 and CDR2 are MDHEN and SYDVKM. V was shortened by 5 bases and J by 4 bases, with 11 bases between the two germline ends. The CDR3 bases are TGTGCCAGCAGTCAGACAGACCTCTATGGCTACACCTTC. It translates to CASSQTDLYGYTF.

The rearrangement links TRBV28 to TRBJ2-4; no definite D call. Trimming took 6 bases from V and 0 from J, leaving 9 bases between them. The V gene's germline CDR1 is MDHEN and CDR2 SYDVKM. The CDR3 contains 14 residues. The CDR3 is CASRLDLAKNIQYF. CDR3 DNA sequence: TGTGCCAGCAGACTGGACCTAGCCAAAAACATTCAGTACTTC.

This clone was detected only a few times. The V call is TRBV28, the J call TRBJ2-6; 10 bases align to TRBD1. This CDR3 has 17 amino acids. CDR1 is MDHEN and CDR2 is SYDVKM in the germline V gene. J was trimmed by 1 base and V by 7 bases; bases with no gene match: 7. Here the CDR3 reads CASNRQGASSGANVLTF. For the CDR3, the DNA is TGTGCCAGCAACCGACAGGGGGCGTCGTCTGGGGCCAACGTCCTGACTTTC.

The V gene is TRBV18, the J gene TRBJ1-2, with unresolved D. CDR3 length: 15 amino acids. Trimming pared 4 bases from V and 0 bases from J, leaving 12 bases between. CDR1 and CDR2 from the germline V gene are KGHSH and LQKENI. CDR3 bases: TGTGCCAGCTCACTACGACTTGACACTAACTATGGCTACACCTTC. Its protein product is CASSLRLDTNYGYTF.

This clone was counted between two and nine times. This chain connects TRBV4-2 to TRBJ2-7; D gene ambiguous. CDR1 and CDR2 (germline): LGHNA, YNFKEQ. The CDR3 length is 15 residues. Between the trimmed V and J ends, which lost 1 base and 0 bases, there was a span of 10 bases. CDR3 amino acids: CASSQGVTSSYEQYF. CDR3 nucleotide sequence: TGTGCCAGCAGCCAAGGTGTCACGAGCTCCTACGAGCAGTACTTC.

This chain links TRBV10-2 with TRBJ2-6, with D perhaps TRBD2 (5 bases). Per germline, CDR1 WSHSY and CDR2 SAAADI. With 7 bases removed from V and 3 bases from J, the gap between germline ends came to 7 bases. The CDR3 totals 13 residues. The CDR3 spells CASTAGGANVLTF. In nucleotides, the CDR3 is TGCGCCAGCACTGCGGGTGGGGCCAACGTCCTGACTTTC.

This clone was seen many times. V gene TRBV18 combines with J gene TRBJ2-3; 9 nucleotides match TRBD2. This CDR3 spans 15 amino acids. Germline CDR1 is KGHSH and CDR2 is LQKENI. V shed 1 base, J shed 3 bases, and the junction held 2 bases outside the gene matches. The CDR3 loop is CASSPRGRETDTQYF. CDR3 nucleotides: TGTGCCAGCTCACCACGCGGGAGGGAGACAGATACGCAGTATTTT.

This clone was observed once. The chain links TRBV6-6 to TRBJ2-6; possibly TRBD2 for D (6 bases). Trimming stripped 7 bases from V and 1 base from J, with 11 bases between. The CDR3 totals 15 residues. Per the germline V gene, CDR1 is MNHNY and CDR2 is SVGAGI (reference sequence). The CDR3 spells CASTTAGSGANVLTF. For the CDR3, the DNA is TGTGCCAGCACCACGGCGGGATCTGGGGCCAACGTCCTGACTTTC.

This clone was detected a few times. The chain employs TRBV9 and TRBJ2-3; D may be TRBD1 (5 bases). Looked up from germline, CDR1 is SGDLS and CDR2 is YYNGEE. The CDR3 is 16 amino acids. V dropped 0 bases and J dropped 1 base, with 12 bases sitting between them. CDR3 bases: TGTGCCAGCAGCGTAGCTCGCCAGGGCGGCACAGATACGCAGTATTTT. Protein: CASSVARQGGTDTQYF.

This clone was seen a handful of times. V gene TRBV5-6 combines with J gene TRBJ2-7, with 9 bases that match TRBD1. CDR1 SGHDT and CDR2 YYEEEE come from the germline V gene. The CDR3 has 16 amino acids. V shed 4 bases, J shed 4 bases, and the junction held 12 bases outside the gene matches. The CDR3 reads CASSAGTGTGIYEQYF. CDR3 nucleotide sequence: TGTGCCAGCAGCGCAGGTACCGGGACAGGGATTTACGAGCAGTACTTC.

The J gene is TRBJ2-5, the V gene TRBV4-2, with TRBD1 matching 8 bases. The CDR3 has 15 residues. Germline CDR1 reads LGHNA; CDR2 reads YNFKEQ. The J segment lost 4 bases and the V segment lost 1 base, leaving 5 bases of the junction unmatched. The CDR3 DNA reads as TGTGCCAGCAGCCAAGGAGCCAGGGGGCTAGAGACCCAGTACTTC. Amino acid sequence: CASSQGARGLETQYF.

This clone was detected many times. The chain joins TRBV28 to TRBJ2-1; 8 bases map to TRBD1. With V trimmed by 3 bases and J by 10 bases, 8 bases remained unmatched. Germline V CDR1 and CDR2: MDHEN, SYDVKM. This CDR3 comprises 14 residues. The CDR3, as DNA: TGTGCCAGCAGTTTCCCGGACAGGGCGGGCGAGCAGTTCTTC. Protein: CASSFPDRAGEQFF.

CDR3: CASSYQRLVEQYF. In DNA, the CDR3 is TGTGCCAGCAGTTACCAGAGACTAGTAGAGCAGTACTTC. This sequence joins TRBV6-5 and TRBJ2-7, with D possibly matching TRBD2 (6 bases). Germline assignment: CDR1 MNHEY and CDR2 SVGAGI. This CDR3 spans 13 amino acids. V dropped 2 bases and J dropped 7 bases, with 12 bases sitting between them.

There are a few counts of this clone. CDR3 nucleotide sequence: TGTGCCAGCAGCTTGGGGGGGTCGGACATTCAGTACTTC. Its protein is CASSLGGSDIQYF. The V call is TRBV11-2, the J call TRBJ2-4; 7 nucleotides match TRBD2. Trimming removed 3 bases from V and 8 bases from J; junction bases left unmatched: 4. This CDR3 comprises 13 residues. Per germline, CDR1 SGHAT and CDR2 FQNNGV.

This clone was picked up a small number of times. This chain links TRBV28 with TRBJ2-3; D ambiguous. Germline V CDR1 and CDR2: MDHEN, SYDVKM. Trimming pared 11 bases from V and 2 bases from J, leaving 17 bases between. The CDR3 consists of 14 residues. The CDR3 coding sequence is TGTGCCTTACAAGACGGACGCTCCACAGATACGCAGTATTTT. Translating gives CALQDGRSTDTQYF.

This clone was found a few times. CDR3: CASSMVGMAGGDYTF. As DNA, the CDR3 is TGTGCCAGTAGTATGGTTGGTATGGCAGGGGGAGACTACACCTTC. This chain joins TRBV19 and TRBJ1-2; 7 nucleotides match TRBD1. J gave up 10 bases and V 3 bases, and 14 bases lay outside the gene matches. The length of the CDR3 is 15 residues. Germline values: CDR1 LNHDA, CDR2 SQIVND (reference sequence). The full variable domain, completed using reference TRBV19 and TRBJ1-2, is DGGITQSPKYLFRKEGQNVTLSCEQNLNHDAMYWYRQDPGQGLRLIYYSQIVNDFQKGDIAEGYSVSREKKESFPLTVTSAQKNPTAFYLCASSMVGMAGGDYTFGSGTRLTVV.

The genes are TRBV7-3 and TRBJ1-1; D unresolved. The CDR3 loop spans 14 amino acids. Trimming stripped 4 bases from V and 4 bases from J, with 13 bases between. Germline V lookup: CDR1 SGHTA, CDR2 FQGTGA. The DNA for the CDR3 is TGTGCCAGCAGCTCCCGAGGACTGTCCACTGAAGCTTTCTTT. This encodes CASSSRGLSTEAFF.

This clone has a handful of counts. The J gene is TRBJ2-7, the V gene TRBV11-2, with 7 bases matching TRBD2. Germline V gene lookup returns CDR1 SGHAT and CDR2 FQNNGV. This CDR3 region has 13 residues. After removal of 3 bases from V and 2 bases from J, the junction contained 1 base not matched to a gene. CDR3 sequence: CASSLLAAYEQYF. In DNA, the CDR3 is TGTGCCAGCAGCTTGCTAGCGGCCTACGAGCAGTACTTC. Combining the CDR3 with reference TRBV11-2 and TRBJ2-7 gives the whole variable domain EAGVAQSPRYKIIEKRQSVAFWCNPISGHATLYWYQQILGQGPKLLIQFQNNGVVDDSQLPKDRFSAERLKGVDSTLKIQPAKLEDSAVYLCASSLLAAYEQYFGPGTRLTVT.